The TCR beta chain described here comes from a study of cytomegalovirus exposure and HLA in healthy donors. Overall study findings and caveats: The classifier reportedly diagnosed cytomegalovirus status with high sensitivity and specificity. Most TCR sequences showed up rarely, but some public TCRs showed up in many donors.

Primers included in the PCR were 60 Vbeta and 13 Jbeta primers. The data were produced by immunoSEQ multiplex PCR, yet TCRdb's version contains in-frame clones alone and is incomplete. Counted here are approximately 100,000 clones, 85% occurring once; the ten biggest clones make up 7.4%. Remarks on this clone: Its antigen is not identified.

Germline assignment: CDR1 KGHSH and CDR2 LQKENI. V was pared by 2 bases and J by 4 bases, with 13 bases between. This CDR3 region has 15 residues. This receptor was obtained from a man in his forties in good health and CMV-seropositive. This sequence joins TRBV18 and TRBJ2-3; D remains unclear. The source material was PBMCs. The CDR3 sequence is CASSPVPPVPDTQYF. CDR3 DNA sequence: TGTGCCAGCTCACCAGTTCCCCCGGTCCCAGATACGCAGTATTTT.